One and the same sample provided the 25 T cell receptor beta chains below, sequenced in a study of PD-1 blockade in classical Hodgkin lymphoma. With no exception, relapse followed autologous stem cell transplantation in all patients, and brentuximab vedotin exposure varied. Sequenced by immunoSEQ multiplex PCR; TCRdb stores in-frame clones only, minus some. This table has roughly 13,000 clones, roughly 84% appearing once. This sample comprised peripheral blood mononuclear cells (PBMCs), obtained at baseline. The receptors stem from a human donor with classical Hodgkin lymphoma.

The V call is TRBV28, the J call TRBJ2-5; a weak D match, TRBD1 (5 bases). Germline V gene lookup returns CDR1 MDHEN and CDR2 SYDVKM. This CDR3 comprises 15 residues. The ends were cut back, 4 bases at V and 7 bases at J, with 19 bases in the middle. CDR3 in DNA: TGTGCCAGCAGTTCAGGGTGGAAGACCCGAGGGACCCAGTACTTC. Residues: CASSSGWKTRGTQYF.

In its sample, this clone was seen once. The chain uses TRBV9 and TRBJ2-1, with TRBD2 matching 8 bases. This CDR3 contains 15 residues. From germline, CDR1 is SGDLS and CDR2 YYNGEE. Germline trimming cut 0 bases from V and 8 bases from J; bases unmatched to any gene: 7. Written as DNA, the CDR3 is TGTGCCAGCAGCGTAGCTAGCGGGCGGATGGATGAGCAGTTCTTC. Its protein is CASSVASGRMDEQFF.

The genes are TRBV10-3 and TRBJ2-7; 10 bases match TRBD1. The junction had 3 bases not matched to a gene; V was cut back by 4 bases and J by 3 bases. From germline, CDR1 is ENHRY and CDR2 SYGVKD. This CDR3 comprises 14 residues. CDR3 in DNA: TGTGCCATCAGTGGGACAGGGGGTAACTACGAGCAGTACTTC. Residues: CAISGTGGNYEQYF.

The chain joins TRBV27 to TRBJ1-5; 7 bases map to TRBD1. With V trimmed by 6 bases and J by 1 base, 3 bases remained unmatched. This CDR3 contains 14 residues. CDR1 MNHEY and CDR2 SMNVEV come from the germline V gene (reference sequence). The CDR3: CASSRDRSNQPQHF. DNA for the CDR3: TGTGCCAGCAGCCGGGACAGAAGCAATCAGCCCCAGCATTTT.

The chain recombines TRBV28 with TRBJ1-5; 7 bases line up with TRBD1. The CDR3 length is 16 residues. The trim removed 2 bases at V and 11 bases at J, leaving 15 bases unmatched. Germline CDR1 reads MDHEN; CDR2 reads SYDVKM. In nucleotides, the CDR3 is TGTGCCAGCAGTTTAAGAGACAGGGTTGCTCAGAGGACCCAGCATTTT. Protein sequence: CASSLRDRVAQRTQHF.

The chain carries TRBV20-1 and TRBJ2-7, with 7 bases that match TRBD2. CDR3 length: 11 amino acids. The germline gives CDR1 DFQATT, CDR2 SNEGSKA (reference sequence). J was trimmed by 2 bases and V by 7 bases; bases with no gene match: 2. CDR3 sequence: CSGGTTYEQYF. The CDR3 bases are TGCAGTGGCGGGACTACCTACGAGCAGTACTTC.

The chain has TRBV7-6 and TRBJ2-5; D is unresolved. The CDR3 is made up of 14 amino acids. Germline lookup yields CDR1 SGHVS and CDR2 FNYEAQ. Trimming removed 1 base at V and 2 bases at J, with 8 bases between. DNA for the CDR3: TGTGCCAGCAGCTTAGGTCCGTGGCAAGAGACCCAGTACTTC. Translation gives CASSLGPWQETQYF.

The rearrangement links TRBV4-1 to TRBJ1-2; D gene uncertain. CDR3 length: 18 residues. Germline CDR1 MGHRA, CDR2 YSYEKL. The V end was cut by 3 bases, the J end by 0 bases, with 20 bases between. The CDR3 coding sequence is TGCGCCAGCAGCCACCTCCTCTGGTGGCGGTTAGCTAACTATGGCTACACCTTC. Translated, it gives CASSHLLWWRLANYGYTF.

DNA for the CDR3: TGTGCCAGCAGCTCCCCCCCTCGCGGGGACGGGACCCAGTACTTC. It is translated as CASSSPPRGDGTQYF. V is TRBV7-8 and J is TRBJ2-5; D may be TRBD2 (6 bases). The CDR3 is 15 amino acids. Trimming left V 4 bases short and J 7 bases short, with 19 bases between. Germline V gene sequence: CDR1 SGHVS, CDR2 FQNEAQ.

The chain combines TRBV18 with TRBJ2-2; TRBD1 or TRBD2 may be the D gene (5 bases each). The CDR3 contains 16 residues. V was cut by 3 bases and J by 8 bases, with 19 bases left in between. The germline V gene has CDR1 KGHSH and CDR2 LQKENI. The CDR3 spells CASSPVAPGLRGELFF. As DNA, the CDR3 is TGTGCCAGCTCACCGGTGGCGCCGGGGCTTCGGGGGGAGCTGTTTTTT. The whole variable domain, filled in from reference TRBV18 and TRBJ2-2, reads NAGVMQNPRHLVRRRGQEARLRCSPMKGHSHVYWYRQLPEEGLKFMVYLQKENIIDESGMPKERFSAEFPKEGPSILRIQQVVRGDSAAYFCASSPVAPGLRGELFFGEGSRLTVL.

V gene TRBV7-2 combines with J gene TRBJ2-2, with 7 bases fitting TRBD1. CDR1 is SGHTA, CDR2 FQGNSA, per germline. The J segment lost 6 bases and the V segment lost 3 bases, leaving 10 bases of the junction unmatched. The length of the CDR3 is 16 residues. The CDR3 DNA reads TGTGCCAGCAGCTTGGCTTCCGGGACAGCGCCCGGGGAGCTGTTTTTT. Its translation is CASSLASGTAPGELFF.

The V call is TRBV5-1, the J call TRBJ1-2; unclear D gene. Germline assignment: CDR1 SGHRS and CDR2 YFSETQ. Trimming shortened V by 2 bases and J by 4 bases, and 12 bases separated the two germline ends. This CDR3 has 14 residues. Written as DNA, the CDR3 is TGCGCCAGCAGCTTTACCGGGCCTAGCTATGGCTACACCTTC. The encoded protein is CASSFTGPSYGYTF.

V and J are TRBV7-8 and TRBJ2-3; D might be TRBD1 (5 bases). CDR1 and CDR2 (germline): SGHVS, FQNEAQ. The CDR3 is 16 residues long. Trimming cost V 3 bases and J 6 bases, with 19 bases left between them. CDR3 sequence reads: CASSLGRAGLGDTQYF. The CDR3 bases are TGTGCCAGCAGCTTGGGCCGGGCAGGGCTTGGGGATACGCAGTATTTT.

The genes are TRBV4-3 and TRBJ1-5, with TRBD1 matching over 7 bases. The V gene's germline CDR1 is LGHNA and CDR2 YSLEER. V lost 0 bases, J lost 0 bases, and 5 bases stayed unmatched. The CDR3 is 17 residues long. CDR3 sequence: CASSQDRQGGSNQPQHF. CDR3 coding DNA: TGCGCCAGCAGCCAAGATCGACAGGGAGGTAGCAATCAGCCCCAGCATTTT.

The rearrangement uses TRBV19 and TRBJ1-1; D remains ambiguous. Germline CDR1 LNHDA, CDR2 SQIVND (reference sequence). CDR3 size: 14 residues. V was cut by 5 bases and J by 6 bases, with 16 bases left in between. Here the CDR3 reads CASSSGVDGPEAFF. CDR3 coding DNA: TGTGCCAGTAGTTCCGGTGTTGACGGACCTGAAGCTTTCTTT.

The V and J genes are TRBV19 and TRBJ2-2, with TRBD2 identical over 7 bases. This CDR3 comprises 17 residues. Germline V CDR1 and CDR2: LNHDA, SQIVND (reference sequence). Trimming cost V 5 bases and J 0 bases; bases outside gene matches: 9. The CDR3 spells CASSEWRGYANTGELFF. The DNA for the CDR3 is TGTGCCAGTAGTGAATGGCGGGGGTACGCGAACACCGGGGAGCTGTTTTTT.

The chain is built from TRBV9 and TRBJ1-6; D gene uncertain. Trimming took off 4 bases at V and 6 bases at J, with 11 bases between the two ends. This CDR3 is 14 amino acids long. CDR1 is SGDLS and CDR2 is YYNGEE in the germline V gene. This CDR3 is CASSSRHLNSPLHF. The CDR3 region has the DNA TGTGCCAGCAGCTCCCGACACCTTAATTCACCCCTCCACTTT.

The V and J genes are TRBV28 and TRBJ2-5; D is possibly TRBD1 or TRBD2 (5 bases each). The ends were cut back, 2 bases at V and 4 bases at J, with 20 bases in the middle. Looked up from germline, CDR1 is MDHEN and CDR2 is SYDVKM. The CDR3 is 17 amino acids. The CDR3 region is CASSLRGLRARGETQYF. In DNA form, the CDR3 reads TGTGCCAGCAGTTTAAGGGGCCTGAGAGCGAGGGGAGAGACCCAGTACTTC. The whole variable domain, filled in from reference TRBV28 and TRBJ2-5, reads DVKVTQSSRYLVKRTGEKVFLECVQDMDHENMFWYRQDPGLGLRLIYFSYDVKMKEKGDIPEGYSVSREKKERFSLILESASTNQTSMYLCASSLRGLRARGETQYFGPGTRLLVL.

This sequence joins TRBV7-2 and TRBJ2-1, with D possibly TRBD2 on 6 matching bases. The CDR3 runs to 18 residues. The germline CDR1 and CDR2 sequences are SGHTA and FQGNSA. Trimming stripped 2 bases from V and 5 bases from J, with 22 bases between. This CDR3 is CASSLWYRTQGGDNEQFF. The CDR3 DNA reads TGTGCCAGCAGCTTATGGTATAGGACGCAAGGCGGGGACAATGAGCAGTTCTTC.

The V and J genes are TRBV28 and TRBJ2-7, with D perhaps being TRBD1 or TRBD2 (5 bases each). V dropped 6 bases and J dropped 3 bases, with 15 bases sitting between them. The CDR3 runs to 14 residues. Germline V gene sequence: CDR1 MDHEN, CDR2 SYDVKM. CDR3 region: CASRLAGAYYEQYF. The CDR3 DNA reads TGTGCCAGCAGGCTGGCCGGGGCCTACTACGAGCAGTACTTC.

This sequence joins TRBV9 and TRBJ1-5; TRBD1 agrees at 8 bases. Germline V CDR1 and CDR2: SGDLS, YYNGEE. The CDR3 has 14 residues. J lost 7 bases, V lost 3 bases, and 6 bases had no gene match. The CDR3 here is CASSAGTGVQPQHF. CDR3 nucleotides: TGTGCCAGCAGCGCCGGGACAGGCGTACAGCCCCAGCATTTT.

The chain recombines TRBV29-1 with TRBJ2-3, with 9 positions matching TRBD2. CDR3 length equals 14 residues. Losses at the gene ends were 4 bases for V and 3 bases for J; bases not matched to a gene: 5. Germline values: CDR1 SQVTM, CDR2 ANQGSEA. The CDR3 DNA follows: TGCAGCGTTGTTTCGAGCGGGAGGACAGATACGCAGTATTTT. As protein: CSVVSSGRTDTQYF.

The CDR3 here is CASSCRGAEQYV. The CDR3 nucleotides are TGCGCCAGCAGTTGCAGGGGTGCCGAGCAGTACGTC. V is TRBV4-1 and J is TRBJ2-7; perhaps TRBD1 as D (6 bases). V shed 6 bases and J shed 6 bases, with 12 bases lying between them. The CDR3 is made up of 12 amino acids. The germline V gene has CDR1 MGHRA and CDR2 YSYEKL.

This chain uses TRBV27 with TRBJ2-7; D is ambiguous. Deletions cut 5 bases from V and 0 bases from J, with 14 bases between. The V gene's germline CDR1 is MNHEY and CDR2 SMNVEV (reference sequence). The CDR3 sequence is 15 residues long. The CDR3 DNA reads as TGTGCCAGCAGTCGGAGTGGGTTGAACTCCTACGAGCAGTACGTC. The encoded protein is CASSRSGLNSYEQYV.

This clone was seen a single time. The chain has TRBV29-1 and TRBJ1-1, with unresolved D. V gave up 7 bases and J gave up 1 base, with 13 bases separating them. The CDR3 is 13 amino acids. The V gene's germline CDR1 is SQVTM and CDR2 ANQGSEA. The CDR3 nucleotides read TGCAGCGCCGGCCGGACGGAGAACACTGAAGCTTTCTTT. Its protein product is CSAGRTENTEAFF.